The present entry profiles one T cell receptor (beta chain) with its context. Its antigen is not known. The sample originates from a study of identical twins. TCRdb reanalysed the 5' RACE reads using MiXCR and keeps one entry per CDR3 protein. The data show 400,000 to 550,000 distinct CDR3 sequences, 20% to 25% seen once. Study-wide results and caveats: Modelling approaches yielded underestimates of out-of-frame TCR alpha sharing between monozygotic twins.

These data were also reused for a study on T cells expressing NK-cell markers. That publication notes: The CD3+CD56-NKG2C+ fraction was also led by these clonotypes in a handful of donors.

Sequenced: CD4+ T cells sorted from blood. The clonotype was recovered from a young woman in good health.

The CDR3 nucleotides read TGCAGCGTTGTGCTGTTGGTCTCTGGGGCCAACGTCCTGACTTTC. It specifies CSVVLLVSGANVLTF. V is TRBV29-1 and J is TRBJ2-6; D remains ambiguous. CDR3 length: 15 amino acids. Per germline, CDR1 SQVTM and CDR2 ANQGSEA. Deletions cut 4 bases from V and 0 bases from J, with 10 bases between.